This T cell receptor (beta chain) comes out of a study of cytomegalovirus exposure and HLA in healthy donors. Whole-study findings and limits: Confirmation in vitro established that a few CMV-associated chains were specific for CMV antigens.

V was clipped by 0 bases and J by 6 bases; unmatched bases: 5. CDR1 and CDR2 (germline): LNHNV, YYDKDF (reference sequence). The CDR3 contains 15 residues. Measured with immunoSEQ multiplex PCR; TCRdb has only the in-frame clones, and not every one. Of some 140,000 clones detected, approximately 86% appear once; the ten largest clones hold 20% to 25%. About this clone itself: Its antigen is not known.

The V gene is TRBV15, the J gene TRBJ2-7; 10 bases agree with TRBD1. The TCR comes from a man in his late teens or twenties in good health and CMV-seropositive. The sequenced sample consisted of PBMCs. DNA for the CDR3: TGTGCCACCAGCAGAGATGGAGGGACAGGGGCCGAGCAGTACTTC. It specifies CATSRDGGTGAEQYF.